The 24 T cell receptor beta chains below all came from one sample that was sequenced in a study of control samples from healthy donors and cancer patients. Clones were sequenced by immunoSEQ multiplex PCR, and TCRdb holds only the in-frame ones, with some missing. Among about 130,000 clones listed, about 94% were seen once. The sample taken for sequencing was blood. The receptors were sampled from a man under 40 in good health.

In DNA form, the CDR3 reads TGCAGCGTCCCCGACAGGGGGCTAGATGGCTACACCTTC. Residues: CSVPDRGLDGYTF. The chain combines TRBV29-1 with TRBJ1-2; 10 bases line up with TRBD1. Germline CDR1 is SQVTM and CDR2 is ANQGSEA. The CDR3 consists of 13 residues. The trim removed 6 bases at V and 6 bases at J, leaving 7 bases unmatched.

The chain couples TRBV11-2 to TRBJ1-3; 7 bases are shared with TRBD1. Germline CDR1 reads SGHAT; CDR2 reads FQNNGV. Trimming at V came to 5 bases and at J to 0 bases, leaving 7 bases not matched to a gene. The CDR3 sequence is 16 residues long. CDR3 DNA: TGTGCCAGCAGCCTTCAGACAGGGACCTCTGGAAACACCATATATTTT. This gives the protein CASSLQTGTSGNTIYF.

V usage is TRBV29-1 and J usage is TRBJ2-7; 7 bases agree with TRBD1. Germline V gene lookup returns CDR1 SQVTM and CDR2 ANQGSEA. The junction had 10 bases not matched to a gene; V was cut back by 7 bases and J by 4 bases. The CDR3 contains 13 residues. The DNA for the CDR3 is TGCAGCGCTACCCCGGGACAGATTTACGAGCAGTACTTC. Its protein is CSATPGQIYEQYF.

The chain joins TRBV6-2 or TRBV6-3 to TRBJ1-4; no clear D gene. Deletions cut 2 bases from V and 8 bases from J, with 3 bases between. The germline CDR1 and CDR2 sequences are MNHEY and SVGEGT. The CDR3 extends over 11 amino acids. CDR3 DNA sequence: TGTGCCAGCAGTTACCGAGAAAAACTGTTTTTT. Its protein product is CASSYREKLFF.

This chain joins TRBV13 and TRBJ1-5, with D unresolved. Germline V lookup: CDR1 PRHDT, CDR2 FYEKMQ (reference sequence). Trimming stripped 4 bases from V and 3 bases from J, with 16 bases between. The CDR3 sequence is 16 residues long. The CDR3 DNA reads TGTGCCAGCAGCTCAGGAAGAGGCGGCTTCAATCAGCCCCAGCATTTT. It codes for CASSSGRGGFNQPQHF.

J is TRBJ2-1 and V is TRBV7-2; 9 bases map to TRBD2. J gave up 8 bases and V 5 bases, and 4 bases lay outside the gene matches. The length of the CDR3 is 13 residues. The V gene's germline CDR1 is SGHTA and CDR2 FQGNSA. DNA for the CDR3: TGTGCCAGCAGCCGCGGGGGGGCCCATGAGCAGTTCTTC. Residues: CASSRGGAHEQFF.

J is TRBJ1-1 and V is TRBV5-4; D not resolved. Germline V gene data show CDR1 as SGHNT and CDR2 as YYREEE (reference sequence). This CDR3 contains 16 residues. The V and J ends lost 6 bases and 1 base respectively, with 19 bases between them. The CDR3 loop reads CASTSIRELANTEAFF. The CDR3 DNA sequence: TGTGCCAGCACCTCCATAAGAGAGCTGGCGAACACTGAAGCTTTCTTT.

The rearrangement uses TRBV2 and TRBJ2-7; the match to TRBD1 covers 8 bases. After removal of 0 bases from V and 6 bases from J, the junction contained 10 bases not matched to a gene. The CDR3 contains 16 residues. Per the germline V gene, CDR1 is SNHLY and CDR2 is FYNNEI. CDR3 region: CASSEAGAGQGGEQYF. The CDR3, as DNA: TGTGCCAGCAGTGAAGCGGGCGCCGGACAGGGAGGCGAGCAGTACTTC.

This sequence joins TRBV5-5 and TRBJ1-4; 7 nucleotides match TRBD1. CDR3 length equals 13 residues. Germline V gene lookup returns CDR1 SGHKS and CDR2 YYEKEE (reference sequence). J gave up 6 bases and V 5 bases, and 4 bases lay outside the gene matches. CDR3 sequence reads: CASREGAYEKLFF. DNA for the CDR3: TGTGCCAGCAGGGAGGGGGCATATGAAAAACTGTTTTTT.

This rearrangement joins TRBV15 to TRBJ2-6; D is uncertain. Germline-derived CDR1 and CDR2 are LNHNV and YYDKDF (reference sequence). There are 14 residues in the CDR3. V dropped 0 bases and J dropped 7 bases, with 7 bases sitting between them. CDR3 region: CATSRDLTANVLTF. As DNA, the CDR3 is TGTGCCACCAGCAGAGATCTTACCGCCAACGTCCTGACTTTC.

This chain connects TRBV5-4 to TRBJ1-6, with TRBD1 matching 7 bases. The CDR3 sequence is 15 residues long. With 0 bases clipped from V and 6 bases from J, the junction kept 3 bases outside the gene matches. Germline values: CDR1 SGHNT, CDR2 YYREEE (reference sequence). The CDR3 spells CASSLEGAVNSPLHF. In nucleotides, the CDR3 is TGTGCCAGCAGCTTGGAGGGGGCTGTTAATTCACCCCTCCACTTT.

The rearrangement links TRBV5-1 to TRBJ1-2; D gene uncertain. CDR3 size: 14 residues. Germline CDR1 SGHRS, CDR2 YFSETQ. V was pared by 4 bases and J by 0 bases, with 10 bases between. Here the CDR3 reads CASSGREANYGYTF. DNA for the CDR3: TGCGCCAGCAGCGGCCGGGAGGCTAACTATGGCTACACCTTC.

This chain links TRBV7-9 with TRBJ2-7; TRBD2 matches 9 bases. CDR3 size: 14 residues. J lost 1 base, V lost 4 bases, and 2 bases had no gene match. In germline, CDR1 is SEHNR, CDR2 FQNEAQ (reference sequence). The CDR3 spells CASSWTSVSYEQYF. Here the CDR3 DNA reads TGTGCCAGCAGCTGGACTAGCGTTTCCTACGAGCAGTACTTC.

The rearrangement links TRBV5-5 to TRBJ1-4; D is perhaps TRBD1 (5 bases). CDR1 SGHKS and CDR2 YYEKEE come from the germline V gene (reference sequence). The CDR3 loop spans 15 amino acids. Trimming stripped 6 bases from V and 8 bases from J, with 20 bases between. CDR3 amino acids: CASTPLAQGQEKLFF. For the CDR3, the DNA is TGTGCCAGCACCCCTCTGGCGCAGGGTCAGGAAAAACTGTTTTTT.

The chain links TRBV3-1 (or the pseudogene TRBV3-2) to TRBJ2-5; D not resolved. Germline loops: CDR1 LGHDT, CDR2 YNNKEL (reference sequence). With 5 bases removed from V and 5 bases from J, the gap between germline ends came to 6 bases. The CDR3 totals 11 residues. Here the CDR3 DNA reads TGTGCCAGCAGCAGCCGGGAGACCCAGTACTTC. Its protein product is CASSSRETQYF.

This chain connects TRBV5-1 to TRBJ2-7; the match to TRBD2 covers 15 bases. From germline, CDR1 is SGHRS and CDR2 YFSETQ. V trimming: 0 bases; J trimming: 6 bases; junction bases outside the gene matches: 13. The CDR3 is made up of 19 amino acids. CDR3 loop: CASSLDIPGLAGGSAEQYF. CDR3 nucleotide sequence: TGCGCCAGCAGCTTGGACATACCGGGACTAGCGGGGGGATCGGCCGAGCAGTACTTC.

The chain joins TRBV21-1 to TRBJ1-1. TRBV21-1 is a recognized pseudogene. The length of the CDR3 is 14 residues. Here the CDR3 reads CAANQMWGNTEAFF. The DNA for the CDR3 is TGTGCCGCGAACCAAATGTGGGGGAACACTGAAGCTTTCTTT.

V usage is TRBV9 and J usage is TRBJ2-4; possibly TRBD1 for D (5 bases). The germline V gene encodes CDR1 SGDLS and CDR2 YYNGEE. This CDR3 is built from 16 residues. Trimming stripped 0 bases from V and 3 bases from J, with 13 bases between. The CDR3 region is CASSVDQGLIKNIQYF. The CDR3 nucleotides are TGTGCCAGCAGCGTAGACCAGGGCCTGATCAAAAACATTCAGTACTTC. The variable domain in full, completed from reference TRBV9 and TRBJ2-4, reads DSGVTQTPKHLITATGQRVTLRCSPRSGDLSVYWYQQSLDQGLQFLIQYYNGEERAKGNILERFSAQQFPDLHSELNLSSLELGDSALYFCASSVDQGLIKNIQYFGAGTRLSVL.

The chain carries TRBV28 and TRBJ1-2, with D possibly TRBD1 on 5 matching bases. The germline V gene has CDR1 MDHEN and CDR2 SYDVKM. The CDR3 totals 17 residues. The ends were cut back, 7 bases at V and 7 bases at J, with 28 bases in the middle. In nucleotides, the CDR3 is TGTGCCAGCAACTCCCCGGAGCTATCCCCAGGGAGGACTGGCTACACCTTC. Amino acids: CASNSPELSPGRTGYTF.

This clone showed up just once. The chain has TRBV2 and TRBJ2-5; D may be TRBD1 (5 bases). Germline CDR1 is SNHLY and CDR2 is FYNNEI. CDR3 size: 14 residues. Trimming removed 6 bases from V and 5 bases from J, with 16 bases in between. The CDR3 DNA is TGTGCCAGCAGCCCACAGGACCCCGGGGAGACCCAGTACTTC. This encodes CASSPQDPGETQYF.

In its sample, this clone was seen once. The chain carries TRBV7-9 and TRBJ1-1; D ambiguous. V was trimmed by 5 bases and J by 1 base, leaving 11 bases between them. The CDR3 is 14 residues long. In germline, CDR1 is SEHNR, CDR2 FQNEAQ (reference sequence). The CDR3 loop is CASSPTVGNTEAFF. The CDR3 nucleotides read TGTGCCAGCAGCCCCACGGTGGGGAACACTGAAGCTTTCTTT.

The chain employs TRBV27 and TRBJ1-6; perhaps TRBD1 as D (5 bases). Looked up from germline, CDR1 is MNHEY and CDR2 is SMNVEV (reference sequence). The V end was cut by 5 bases, the J end by 5 bases, with 10 bases between. This CDR3 is built from 14 residues. The CDR3 nucleotides read TGTGCCAGCAGTCCCGACAGTAATAATTCACCCCTCCACTTT. Protein sequence: CASSPDSNNSPLHF.

This chain links TRBV2 with TRBJ2-7; 9 bases align to TRBD1. Germline V gene sequence: CDR1 SNHLY, CDR2 FYNNEI. V lost 2 bases, J lost 3 bases, and 5 bases stayed unmatched. The CDR3 has 15 residues. CDR3 bases: TGTGCCAGCAGTGAACCGGGACAGGGTTACTACGAGCAGTACTTC. Protein product: CASSEPGQGYYEQYF.

V and J are TRBV27 and TRBJ2-3; 13 nucleotides align to TRBD2. The germline V gene encodes CDR1 MNHEY and CDR2 SMNVEV (reference sequence). CDR3 length: 16 residues. The ends lost 5 bases at V and 6 bases at J; junction bases unmatched: 8. The CDR3 coding sequence is TGTGCCAGCAGTACCAGACTAGCGGGGGGCCCGGATACGCAGTATTTT. Amino acids: CASSTRLAGGPDTQYF.